This TCR beta chain derives from a study of T-cell reconstitution after alpha-beta-depleted transplantation in children. A few counts support this clonotype. Trimming stripped 0 bases from V and 0 bases from J, with 12 bases between. In germline, CDR1 is GTSNPN, CDR2 SVGIG (reference sequence). The CDR3 sequence is 16 residues long. Molecular barcoding with unique molecular identifiers was used for the TCRbeta library. TCRdb reprocessed the PCR reads via MiXCR and lists one record per CDR3 protein. Of about 230,000 distinct CDR3 sequences in the sample, 12% were seen once. The clonotype was recovered from a human donor who donated a stem cell graft to a child with acute lymphoblastic leukemia. The chain links TRBV30 to TRBJ1-3; D is possibly TRBD1 (5 bases). The starting material was PBMCs from the stem cell graft donor, obtained from the stem cell graft. CDR3 amino acids: CAWSVRGRVSGNTIYF. The DNA for the CDR3 is TGTGCCTGGAGTGTACGGGGCAGGGTCTCTGGAAACACCATATATTTT. The entire variable domain, with the rest obtained from reference TRBV30 and TRBJ1-3, is as follows: SQTIHQWPATLVQPVGSPLSLECTVEGTSNPNLYWYRQAAGRGLQLLFYSVGIGQISSEVPQNLSASRPQDRQFILSSKKLLLSDSGFYLCAWSVRGRVSGNTIYFGEGSWLTVV.